Ten or more counts support the clone carrying this T cell receptor (beta chain). Antigen: not known. The sample is drawn from a study of T cells in Graves' hyperthyroidism and ophthalmopathy. The CDR3 covers 13 residues. The ends lost 8 bases at V and 2 bases at J; junction bases unmatched: 8. Germline V gene sequence: CDR1 DFQATT, CDR2 SNEGSKA (reference sequence). Every diagnosis used clinical symptoms, serum thyroxine and TRAb, thyroid ultrasound and orbital computed tomography. The PBMCs were sourced from fresh peripheral blood (approximately 9.6 ml). Study-wide results and limits: Most thyroid-expanded clonotypes above 0.001 were also found in blood. A model using 13 V-J features told ophthalmopathy apart from stable hyperthyroidism.

RNA transcripts were the template for amplifying TCR beta CDR3 regions. First-round RT-PCR with HTBI primers amplified the TCR CDR3 region. TCRdb itself ran the multiplex PCR reads through MiXCR, one entry per CDR3 protein. The table shows around 270,000 distinct CDR3 sequences, with roughly 19% occurring only once. Sequenced: blood. This TCR came from a man aged 50-60 years with Graves' ophthalmopathy. The V call is TRBV20-1, the J call TRBJ1-1; TRBD1 matches 7 bases. DNA of the CDR3: TGCAGTACTCTTGGGACAGATAACACTGAAGCTTTCTTT. Translated: CSTLGTDNTEAFF.